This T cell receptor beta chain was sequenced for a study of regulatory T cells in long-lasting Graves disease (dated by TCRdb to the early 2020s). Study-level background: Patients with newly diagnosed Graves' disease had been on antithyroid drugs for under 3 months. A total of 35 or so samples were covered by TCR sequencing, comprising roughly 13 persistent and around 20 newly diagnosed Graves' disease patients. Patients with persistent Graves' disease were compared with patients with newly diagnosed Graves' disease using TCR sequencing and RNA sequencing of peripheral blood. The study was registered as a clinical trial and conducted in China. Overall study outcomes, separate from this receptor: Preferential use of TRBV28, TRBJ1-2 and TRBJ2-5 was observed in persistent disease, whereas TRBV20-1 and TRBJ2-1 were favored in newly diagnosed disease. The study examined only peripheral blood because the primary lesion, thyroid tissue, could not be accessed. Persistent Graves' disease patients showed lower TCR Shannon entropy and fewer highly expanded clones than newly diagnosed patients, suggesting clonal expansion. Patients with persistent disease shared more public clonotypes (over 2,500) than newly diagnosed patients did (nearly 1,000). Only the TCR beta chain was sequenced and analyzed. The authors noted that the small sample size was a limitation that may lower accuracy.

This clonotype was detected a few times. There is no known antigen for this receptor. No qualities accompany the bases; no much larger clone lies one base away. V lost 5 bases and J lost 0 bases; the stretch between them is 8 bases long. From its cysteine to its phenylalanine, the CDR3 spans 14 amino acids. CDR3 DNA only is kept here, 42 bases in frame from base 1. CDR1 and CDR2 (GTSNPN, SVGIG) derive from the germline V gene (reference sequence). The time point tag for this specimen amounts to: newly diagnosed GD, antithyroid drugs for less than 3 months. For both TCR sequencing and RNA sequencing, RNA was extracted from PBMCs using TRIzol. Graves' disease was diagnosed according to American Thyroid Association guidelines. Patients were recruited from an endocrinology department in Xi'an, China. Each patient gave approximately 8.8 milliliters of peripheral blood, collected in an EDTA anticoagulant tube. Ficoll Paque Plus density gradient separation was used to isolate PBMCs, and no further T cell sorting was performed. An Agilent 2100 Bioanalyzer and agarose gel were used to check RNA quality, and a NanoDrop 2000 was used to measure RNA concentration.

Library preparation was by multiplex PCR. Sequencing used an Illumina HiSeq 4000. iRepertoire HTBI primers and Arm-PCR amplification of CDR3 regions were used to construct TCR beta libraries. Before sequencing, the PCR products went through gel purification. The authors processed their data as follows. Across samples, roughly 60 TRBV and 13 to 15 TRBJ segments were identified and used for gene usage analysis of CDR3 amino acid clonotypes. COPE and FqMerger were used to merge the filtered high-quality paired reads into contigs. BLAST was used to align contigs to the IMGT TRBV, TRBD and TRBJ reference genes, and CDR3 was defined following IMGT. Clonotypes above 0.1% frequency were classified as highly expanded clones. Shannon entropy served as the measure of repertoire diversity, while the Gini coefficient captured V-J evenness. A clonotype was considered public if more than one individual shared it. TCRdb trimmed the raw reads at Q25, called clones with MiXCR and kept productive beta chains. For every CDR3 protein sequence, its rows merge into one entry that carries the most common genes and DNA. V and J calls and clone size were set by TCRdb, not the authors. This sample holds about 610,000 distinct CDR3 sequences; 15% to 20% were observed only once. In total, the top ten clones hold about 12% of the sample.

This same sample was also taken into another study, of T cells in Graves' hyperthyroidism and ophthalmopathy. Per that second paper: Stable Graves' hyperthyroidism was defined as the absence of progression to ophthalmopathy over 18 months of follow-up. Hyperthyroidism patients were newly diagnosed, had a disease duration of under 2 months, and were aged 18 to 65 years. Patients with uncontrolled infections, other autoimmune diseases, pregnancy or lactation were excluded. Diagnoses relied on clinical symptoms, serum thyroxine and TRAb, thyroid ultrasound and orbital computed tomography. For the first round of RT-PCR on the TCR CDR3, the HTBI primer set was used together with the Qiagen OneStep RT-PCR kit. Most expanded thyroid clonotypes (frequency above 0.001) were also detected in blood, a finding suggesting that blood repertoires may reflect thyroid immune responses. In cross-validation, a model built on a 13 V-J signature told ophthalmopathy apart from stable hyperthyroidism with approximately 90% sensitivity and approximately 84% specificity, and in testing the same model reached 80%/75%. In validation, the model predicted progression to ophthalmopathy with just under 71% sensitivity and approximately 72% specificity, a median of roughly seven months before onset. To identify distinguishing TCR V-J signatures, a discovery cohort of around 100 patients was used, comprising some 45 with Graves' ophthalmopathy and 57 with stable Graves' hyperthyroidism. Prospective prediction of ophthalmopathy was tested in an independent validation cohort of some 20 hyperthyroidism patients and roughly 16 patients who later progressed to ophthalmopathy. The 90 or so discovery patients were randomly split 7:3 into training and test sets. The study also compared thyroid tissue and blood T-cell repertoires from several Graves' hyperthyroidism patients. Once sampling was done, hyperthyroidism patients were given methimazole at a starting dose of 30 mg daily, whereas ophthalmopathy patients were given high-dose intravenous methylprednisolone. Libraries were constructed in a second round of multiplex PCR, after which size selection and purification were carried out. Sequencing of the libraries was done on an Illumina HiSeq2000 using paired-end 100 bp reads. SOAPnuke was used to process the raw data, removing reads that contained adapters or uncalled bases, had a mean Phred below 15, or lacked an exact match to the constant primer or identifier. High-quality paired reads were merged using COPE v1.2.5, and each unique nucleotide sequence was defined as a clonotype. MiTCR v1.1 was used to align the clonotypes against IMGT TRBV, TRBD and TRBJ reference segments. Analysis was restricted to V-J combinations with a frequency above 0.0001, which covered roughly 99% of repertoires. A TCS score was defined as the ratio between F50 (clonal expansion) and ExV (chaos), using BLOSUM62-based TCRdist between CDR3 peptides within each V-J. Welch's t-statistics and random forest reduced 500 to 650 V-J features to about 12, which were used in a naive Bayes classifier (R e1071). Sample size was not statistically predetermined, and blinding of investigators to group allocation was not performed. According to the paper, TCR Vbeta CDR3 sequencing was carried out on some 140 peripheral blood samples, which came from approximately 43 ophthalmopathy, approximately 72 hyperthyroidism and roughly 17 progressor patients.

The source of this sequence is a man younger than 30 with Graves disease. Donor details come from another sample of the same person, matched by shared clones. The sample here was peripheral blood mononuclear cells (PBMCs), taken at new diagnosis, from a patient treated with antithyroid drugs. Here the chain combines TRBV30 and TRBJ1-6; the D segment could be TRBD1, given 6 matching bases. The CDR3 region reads CAWDRSSYNSPLHF. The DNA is TGTGCCTGGGACAGGAGCTCCTATAATTCACCCCTCCACTTT.